These T cell receptor beta chains were read from a single sample in a study of shared T cell receptors in the human thymus. Some clones are missing from TCRdb's copy, which holds only in-frame ones; the method was immunoSEQ multiplex PCR. The sample includes over 650,000 clones, 80% to 90% of them seen just once. This same sample was also part of a study on human thymus T cells.

Sequenced sample: thymocytes. Receptors were obtained from a boy younger than two with a congenital heart defect. The CDR3 runs from the conserved cysteine through the conserved F or W. A D gene is named only where the DNA matches it firmly. Part of the rows lack a size; the others show once, few, many or a class for expanded clones.

j_gene: TRBJ1-3; v_gene: TRBV6-5; abundance: -; d_gene: -; CDR3aa: CASSKSISGNTIYF; CDR3nt: TGTGCCAGCAGTAAGAGCATCTCTGGAAACACCATATATTTT
j_gene: TRBJ1-1; v_gene: TRBV7-5; abundance: -; d_gene: -; CDR3aa: CARSLDGVSRLTEAFF; CDR3nt: TGTGCCAGAAGCTTAGATGGGGTGAGCCGACTAACTGAAGCTTTCTTT
j_gene: TRBJ2-2; v_gene: TRBV5-1; abundance: -; d_gene: TRBD1; CDR3aa: CASSSGTGNTGELFF; CDR3nt: TGCGCCAGCAGTTCCGGGACAGGTAACACCGGGGAGCTGTTTTTT
j_gene: TRBJ1-1; v_gene: TRBV5-4; abundance: few; d_gene: TRBD1; CDR3aa: CASSLEGTVEGNTEAFF; CDR3nt: TGTGCCAGCAGCTTGGAGGGGACAGTGGAAGGGAACACTGAAGCTTTCTTT
j_gene: TRBJ1-1; v_gene: TRBV5-8; abundance: -; d_gene: -; CDR3aa: CASSLGLLRQNTEAFF; CDR3nt: TGTGCCAGCAGCTTGGGATTACTCAGACAGAACACTGAAGCTTTCTTT
j_gene: TRBJ2-3; v_gene: TRBV11-2; abundance: -; d_gene: TRBD2; CDR3aa: CASSSRLADTQYF; CDR3nt: TGTGCCAGCAGCTCCCGACTAGCGGATACGCAGTATTTT
j_gene: TRBJ1-2; v_gene: TRBV19; abundance: -; d_gene: -; CDR3aa: CASTPGQNYGYTF; CDR3nt: TGTGCCAGTACCCCCGGACAGAACTATGGCTACACCTTC
j_gene: TRBJ2-5; v_gene: TRBV14; abundance: few; d_gene: -; CDR3aa: CASSQETVKQETQYF; CDR3nt: TGTGCCAGCAGCCAAGAAACAGTTAAGCAAGAGACCCAGTACTTC
j_gene: TRBJ1-1; v_gene: TRBV28; abundance: -; d_gene: TRBD1; CDR3aa: CASSLRWDSPNTEAFF; CDR3nt: TGTGCCAGCAGTTTGAGATGGGACAGTCCGAACACTGAAGCTTTCTTT
j_gene: TRBJ2-7; v_gene: TRBV28; abundance: -; d_gene: TRBD2; CDR3aa: CASRPSGTSRFEQYF; CDR3nt: TGTGCCAGCAGGCCCTCCGGGACTAGCAGATTCGAGCAGTACTTC
j_gene: TRBJ1-2; v_gene: TRBV5-6; abundance: -; d_gene: TRBD1; CDR3aa: CASSWDRGYYGYTF; CDR3nt: TGTGCCAGCAGCTGGGACAGGGGTTACTATGGCTACACCTTC
j_gene: TRBJ1-1; v_gene: TRBV7-9; abundance: -; d_gene: -; CDR3aa: CASSLVGRRRLNTEAFF; CDR3nt: TGTGCCAGCAGCTTAGTAGGGAGGAGGAGGCTGAACACTGAAGCTTTCTTT
j_gene: TRBJ2-5; v_gene: TRBV7-2; abundance: -; d_gene: -; CDR3aa: CASSLIGPGGTQYF; CDR3nt: TGTGCCAGCAGCTTAATCGGGCCTGGAGGGACCCAGTACTTC
j_gene: TRBJ1-6; v_gene: TRBV15; abundance: -; d_gene: -; CDR3aa: CATSRGGDPRSSYNSPLHF; CDR3nt: TGTGCCACCTCTCGGGGGGGAGATCCTAGGAGCTCCTATAATTCACCCCTCCACTTT
j_gene: TRBJ1-1; v_gene: TRBV11-3; abundance: once; d_gene: -; CDR3aa: CASSSTVNTEAFF; CDR3nt: TGTGCCAGCAGCTCGACAGTGAACACTGAAGCTTTCTTT
j_gene: TRBJ2-1; v_gene: TRBV4-1; abundance: -; d_gene: -; CDR3aa: CASSQPGGLGSYNEQFF; CDR3nt: TGCGCCAGCAGCCAGCCGGGCGGGCTGGGCTCCTACAATGAGCAGTTCTTC
j_gene: TRBJ1-2; v_gene: TRBV7-9; abundance: -; d_gene: -; CDR3aa: CASSPPATGTNYGYTF; CDR3nt: TGTGCCAGCAGCCCACCCGCCACCGGGACTAACTATGGCTACACCTTC
j_gene: TRBJ2-1; v_gene: TRBV5-1; abundance: -; d_gene: TRBD2; CDR3aa: CASSVSGSSYNEQFF; CDR3nt: TGCGCCAGCAGCGTTAGCGGGAGCTCCTACAATGAGCAGTTCTTC
j_gene: TRBJ1-1; v_gene: TRBV28; abundance: -; d_gene: -; CDR3aa: CASLTGKNTEAFF; CDR3nt: TGTGCCAGCCTAACAGGGAAAAACACTGAAGCTTTCTTT
j_gene: TRBJ1-2; v_gene: TRBV27; abundance: -; d_gene: -; CDR3aa: CASRLTGYNPPESYTF; CDR3nt: TGTGCCAGCAGGCTAACAGGGTATAACCCCCCTGAGAGCTACACCTTC
j_gene: TRBJ2-2; v_gene: TRBV11-2; abundance: -; d_gene: TRBD1; CDR3aa: CASSTRLGTGNTGELFF; CDR3nt: TGTGCCAGCAGCACCCGGCTCGGGACAGGGAACACCGGGGAGCTGTTTTTT
j_gene: TRBJ1-6; v_gene: TRBV6-1; abundance: -; d_gene: TRBD1; CDR3aa: CASRRDSRGSPLHF; CDR3nt: TGTGCCAGCAGACGGGACAGTCGAGGTTCACCCCTCCACTTT
j_gene: TRBJ2-7; v_gene: TRBV30; abundance: -; d_gene: -; CDR3aa: CAWSVLAYEQYF; CDR3nt: TGTGCCTGGAGTGTATTAGCCTACGAGCAGTACTTC